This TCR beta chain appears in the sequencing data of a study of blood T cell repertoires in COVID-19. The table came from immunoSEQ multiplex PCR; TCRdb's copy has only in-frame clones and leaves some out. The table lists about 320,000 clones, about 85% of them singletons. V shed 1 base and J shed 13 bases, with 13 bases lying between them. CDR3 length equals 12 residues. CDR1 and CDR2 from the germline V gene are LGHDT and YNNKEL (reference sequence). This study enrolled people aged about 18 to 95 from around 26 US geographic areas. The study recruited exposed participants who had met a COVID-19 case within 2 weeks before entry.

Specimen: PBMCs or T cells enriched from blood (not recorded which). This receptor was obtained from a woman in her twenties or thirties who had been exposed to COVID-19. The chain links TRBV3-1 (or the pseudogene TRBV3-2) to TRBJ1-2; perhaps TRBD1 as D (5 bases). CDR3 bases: TGTGCCAGCAGCCAAGTTGAGGAGGGGAGCACCTTC. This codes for CASSQVEEGSTF.